This T cell receptor beta chain stems from a study of T cells in Graves' hyperthyroidism and ophthalmopathy. General study results and limits: A 13 V-J model separated ophthalmopathy from stable hyperthyroidism.

TCR beta CDR3 regions were amplified from RNA transcripts. The HTBI primer set served for first-round RT-PCR of the TCR CDR3. TCRdb fed the multiplex PCR reads into MiXCR, producing one record per CDR3 protein. The sample yields about 500,000 distinct CDR3 sequences, 15% to 20% seen once. V gave up 3 bases and J gave up 7 bases, with 9 bases separating them. The CDR3 totals 12 residues. Per germline, CDR1 SGHTA and CDR2 FQGNSA. There are many counts of this clonotype. What it binds is not known. A patient was excluded if there was uncontrolled infection, other autoimmune disease, pregnancy or lactation. Diagnosis relied on clinical symptoms, serum thyroxine and TRAb, thyroid ultrasound and orbital computed tomography.

The sequence was collected from a woman aged 18-35 years with Graves' ophthalmopathy. The J gene is TRBJ2-5, the V gene TRBV7-2; perhaps TRBD1 as D (6 bases). Sequencing was performed on blood. CDR3 loop: CASSFGRGTQYF. CDR3 sequence (DNA): TGTGCCAGCAGCTTTGGCAGGGGGACCCAGTACTTC.